What follows is one T cell receptor beta chain and its context. This sample is drawn from a study of OX40 agonist ivuxolimab in advanced cancers. Study as a whole: Partial responses were achieved by three patients, one with hepatocellular carcinoma and two with cutaneous melanoma.

The germline V gene encodes CDR1 SGHVS and CDR2 FQNEAQ. The CDR3 covers 14 residues. The ends were cut back, 0 bases at V and 6 bases at J, with 9 bases in the middle. Some clones are missing from TCRdb's copy, which holds only in-frame ones; the method was immunoSEQ multiplex PCR. The table has about 69,000 clones, about four fifths seen once. On cycle 4 day 1 and cycle 7 day 1, as well as at baseline, blood was sampled. The sequence was obtained from an adult with an advanced solid tumor such as melanoma, head and neck, liver or kidney cancer. The genes are TRBV7-8 and TRBJ1-5; perhaps TRBD1 as D (5 bases). The specimen comprised CD4+ or CD8+ T cells sorted from blood, sampled in a trial of the OX40 agonist ivuxolimab. The CDR3 nucleotides read TGTGCCAGCAGCTTAGCTGGGGGGATTCAGCCCCAGCATTTT. It is translated as CASSLAGGIQPQHF. Supplemented by reference TRBV7-8 and TRBJ1-5, the full variable domain reads GAGVSQSPRYKVAKRGQDVALRCDPISGHVSLFWYQQALGQGPEFLTYFQNEAQLDKSGLPSDRFFAERPEGSVSTLKIQRTQQEDSAVYLCASSLAGGIQPQHFGDGTRLSIL.